The present T cell receptor (beta chain) was sequenced within a study of blood T cell repertoires in COVID-19 (dated by TCRdb to the early 2020s). Background for the entire study: Samples covering the acute and convalescent phases of COVID-19 were provided by collaborators in the United States, Italy and Spain. The samples were drawn from two sources: the first 160 participants of the ongoing ImmuneRACE study, and 1,254 subjects contributed by 6 global collaborators. The prospective study material was composed of cDNA or gDNA derived from T cells, B-cell-depleted T cells, or PBMCs. Subjects who had been exposed to COVID-19, were actively infected with it, or had recovered from it provided the deeply sampled blood TCRbeta repertoires that made up the dataset. The repertoires were released in a freely available public database meant as a resource for research on the immune response to SARS-CoV-2. Sample metadata almost always included a de-identified subject ID, COVID-19 status, age in years and sex. Where HLA class I and class II types were available, the types were taken from metadata supplied by the sample provider, not from assay-based typing. Study-level results and caveats: The amount of clinical and demographic metadata varied by source and participant and was provided uncurated.

The CDR3 runs 17 residues from the cysteine to the phenylalanine. Only CDR3 DNA remains: 51 bases, in frame from the first base. Taken from the germline V gene, the CDR1 and CDR2 loops are SGHVS and FQNEAQ. Clipping removes 5 bases from V and 1 base from J, with 9 as the unmatched junction base count. Each collaborating institution followed its own protocols to collect whole blood in K2EDTA tubes. Collaborator samples were shipped for TCRbeta analysis as frozen whole blood, isolated PBMCs, or DNA extracted from either sample type. As to this clone: The target of this receptor is not known. No quality values exist for individual bases; no much larger clone is one base distant.

TCRbeta CDR3 regions were amplified from genomic DNA by means of the immunoSEQ Assay, a bias-controlled multiplex PCR. On the authors' methods: The number of nucleated cells in each sample was estimated by amplification of reference gene primers within the assay. Sequence reads were collapsed and filtered to measure the absolute abundance of every unique TCRbeta CDR3 rearrangement. Productive Simpson clonality was computed per sample as the square root of Simpson's diversity index over productive rearrangements. Sourced from immuneACCESS, this table was stored by TCRdb with only in-frame sequences that have V and J called. A share of the clones is absent; for the studies checked, an unresolved V gene accounts for under half, and the remainder has no known explanation. That table is the source of V, J and clone size, and D and trimming were worked out from the DNA. The sample includes 120,000 to 150,000 clones, with over 65% observed a single time. About 5.1% of the sample belongs to the ten largest clones.

Sample: peripheral blood. The clonotype was recovered from a human donor in a cohort sampled during active COVID-19. The rearrangement joined TRBV7-8 to TRBJ2-2; 8 bases in the junction line up with TRBD2. The CDR3 region reads CASSPWGGGKNTGELFF. The DNA sequence reads TGTGCCAGCAGCCCCTGGGGCGGGGGGAAGAACACCGGGGAGCTGTTTTTT.